The next 31 T cell receptor beta chains were all read from a single sample in a study of CD8 T cells in Susac syndrome. RNA in amounts of roughly 0.5 to 1 ug was reverse transcribed with random hexamers. Via MiXCR, TCRdb re-called the immunoSEQ multiplex PCR reads, giving one row per CDR3 protein. The sample yields some 140,000 distinct CDR3 sequences, 85% to 95% seen once. Source material: CD8+ T cells from PBMCs. All receptors derive from a human donor with Susac syndrome.

J is TRBJ2-7 and V is TRBV9; the D is unclear. The CDR3 loop spans 14 amino acids. CDR1 is SGDLS and CDR2 is YYNGEE in the germline V gene. Between the trimmed V and J ends, which lost 4 bases and 2 bases, there was a span of 13 bases. The CDR3 nucleotides read TGTGCCAGCAGCCCCGGAGAAGCCGCCTACGAGCAGTACTTC. Translating it yields CASSPGEAAYEQYF.

This clonotype was found once. The V gene is TRBV6-5, the J gene TRBJ2-3; 7 positions agree with TRBD1. The CDR3 loop spans 17 amino acids. Germline V gene lookup returns CDR1 MNHEY and CDR2 SVGAGI. J was trimmed by 0 bases and V by 0 bases; bases with no gene match: 6. The CDR3 is CASSYSQGEMSTDTQYF. The CDR3 DNA sequence: TGTGCCAGCAGTTACTCGCAGGGGGAGATGAGCACAGATACGCAGTATTTT.

The V gene is TRBV4-1, the J gene TRBJ2-1; D unclear. The CDR3 spans 15 residues. Trimming shortened V by 4 bases and J by 0 bases, and 10 bases separated the two germline ends. Germline CDR1 reads MGHRA; CDR2 reads YSYEKL. Here the CDR3 reads CASSRESYSYNEQFF. CDR3 nucleotide sequence: TGCGCCAGCAGCCGAGAGTCATACTCCTACAATGAGCAGTTCTTC.

This chain joins TRBV9 and TRBJ2-2; 9 bases map to TRBD1. The junction had 2 bases not matched to a gene; V was cut back by 0 bases and J by 2 bases. The CDR3 contains 16 residues. Germline lookup yields CDR1 SGDLS and CDR2 YYNGEE. The CDR3 DNA reads TGTGCCAGCAGCGTAGCGGGACAGGGTAACACCGGGGAGCTGTTTTTT. Protein: CASSVAGQGNTGELFF. The complete variable domain, with remaining parts taken from reference TRBV9 and TRBJ2-2, reads DSGVTQTPKHLITATGQRVTLRCSPRSGDLSVYWYQQSLDQGLQFLIQYYNGEERAKGNILERFSAQQFPDLHSELNLSSLELGDSALYFCASSVAGQGNTGELFFGEGSRLTVL.

This clonotype came up once. The chain recombines TRBV20-1 with TRBJ2-7; 13 bases fit TRBD2. From germline, CDR1 is DFQATT and CDR2 SNEGSKA (reference sequence). V lost 5 bases to trimming and J lost 4 bases; unmatched junction nucleotides: 11. The CDR3 extends over 16 amino acids. The CDR3 here is CSAGGLAGEGGYEQYF. In DNA form, the CDR3 reads TGCAGTGCTGGAGGACTAGCGGGAGAGGGGGGATACGAGCAGTACTTC.

The genes are TRBV13 and TRBJ2-7; D is undetermined. Germline lookup yields CDR1 PRHDT and CDR2 FYEKMQ (reference sequence). Trimming shortened V by 5 bases and J by 7 bases, and 18 bases separated the two germline ends. The CDR3 totals 14 residues. The CDR3 loop is CASSPAGGMWEQYF. In DNA, the CDR3 is TGTGCCAGCAGCCCGGCAGGCGGAATGTGGGAGCAGTACTTC.

This chain joins TRBV6-5 and TRBJ2-2; tentatively, D is TRBD2 (5 bases). The V gene's germline CDR1 is MNHEY and CDR2 SVGAGI. The CDR3 is made up of 16 amino acids. V was trimmed by 2 bases and J by 4 bases, leaving 14 bases between them. The chain's CDR3 is CASSYILRDPTGELFF. The CDR3 DNA reads as TGTGCCAGCAGTTACATCCTCCGGGATCCCACCGGGGAGCTGTTTTTT.

This chain uses TRBV6-5 with TRBJ2-6, with TRBD1 matching 10 bases. This CDR3 comprises 19 residues. Germline CDR1 and CDR2: MNHEY and SVGAGI. Trimming took 6 bases from V and 0 from J; bases not matched to a gene: 11. This CDR3 is CASSYMPGQGNSGANVLTF. Here the CDR3 DNA reads TGTGCCAGCAGCTATATGCCGGGACAGGGGAACTCTGGGGCCAACGTCCTGACTTTC.

The chain employs TRBV9 and TRBJ1-4, with TRBD1 identical over 9 bases. The CDR3 runs 14 residues. Germline V gives CDR1 SGDLS, CDR2 YYNGEE. The trim removed 3 bases at V and 5 bases at J, leaving 2 bases unmatched. CDR3 protein: CASSAGTGNEKLFF. The CDR3 DNA reads TGTGCCAGCAGCGCCGGGACAGGGAATGAAAAACTGTTTTTT.

The V gene is TRBV9, the J gene TRBJ2-7; TRBD2 matches at 9 bases. The CDR3 extends over 15 amino acids. CDR1 is SGDLS and CDR2 is YYNGEE in the germline V gene. J lost 4 bases, V lost 4 bases, and 9 bases had no gene match. This CDR3 reads CASSPLVSGSYEQYF. CDR3 in DNA: TGTGCCAGCAGCCCCCTCGTTAGCGGGAGTTACGAGCAGTACTTC. Variable domain in full (rest from reference TRBV9 and TRBJ2-7): DSGVTQTPKHLITATGQRVTLRCSPRSGDLSVYWYQQSLDQGLQFLIQYYNGEERAKGNILERFSAQQFPDLHSELNLSSLELGDSALYFCASSPLVSGSYEQYFGPGTRLTVT.

This clonotype was detected a few times. The rearrangement joins TRBV6-5 to TRBJ2-5, with 9 bases identical to TRBD1. Germline trimming cut 4 bases from V and 0 bases from J; bases unmatched to any gene: 3. Germline loops: CDR1 MNHEY, CDR2 SVGAGI. The CDR3 covers 15 residues. The CDR3 DNA is TGTGCCAGCAGTTCGGGACAGGGCAACCAAGAGACCCAGTACTTC. It encodes CASSSGQGNQETQYF.

V is TRBV21-1 and J is TRBJ2-7; the listed D gene, TRBD2, was not tested against the DNA. TRBV21-1 is annotated as a pseudogene. CDR3 size: 15 residues. CDR3 DNA sequence: TGTGCCAGCAGGACCCCCAACTACGTGGGAGCCGAGCAGTACTTC. As protein: CASRTPNYVGAEQYF.

J is TRBJ2-5 and V is TRBV9, with 8 bases aligning to TRBD2. There are 15 residues in the CDR3. Germline-derived CDR1 and CDR2 are SGDLS and YYNGEE. Trimming at V came to 4 bases and at J to 4 bases, leaving 9 bases not matched to a gene. The CDR3 region is CASSSGLASLETQYF. The CDR3 region has the DNA TGTGCCAGCAGCTCCGGACTAGCCTCCTTAGAGACCCAGTACTTC.

CDR3 coding DNA: TGCGCCAGCAGCCAAACCGGGACGGCTTACAATGAGCAGTTCTTC. This gives the protein CASSQTGTAYNEQFF. The rearrangement joins TRBV4-1 to TRBJ2-1; D tentatively fits TRBD1 or TRBD2 (5 bases each). CDR1 MGHRA and CDR2 YSYEKL come from the germline V gene. V was clipped by 2 bases and J by 4 bases, with 12 bases between them. This CDR3 is built from 15 residues.

This chain joins TRBV2 and TRBJ2-7, with D perhaps TRBD1 (5 bases). The germline V gene encodes CDR1 SNHLY and CDR2 FYNNEI. V lost 1 base and J 3 bases, leaving 10 bases between the germline ends. The CDR3 has 14 residues. Written as DNA, the CDR3 is TGTGCCAGCAGTGAAGGCGGCAGGGTCTACGAGCAGTACTTC. Its protein is CASSEGGRVYEQYF.

The chain is built from TRBV6-5 and TRBJ2-2; 10 nucleotides agree with TRBD1. J gave up 7 bases and V 5 bases, and 7 bases lay outside the gene matches. The CDR3 contains 15 residues. Germline CDR1 reads MNHEY; CDR2 reads SVGAGI. This CDR3 reads CASSGDRGRGGELFF. The CDR3 DNA reads as TGTGCCAGCAGTGGGGACAGGGGACGGGGCGGGGAGCTGTTTTTT.

This chain links TRBV6-5 with TRBJ2-7, with D unclear. CDR3 size: 11 residues. Between the trimmed V and J ends, which lost 6 bases and 7 bases, there was a span of 10 bases. Germline values: CDR1 MNHEY, CDR2 SVGAGI. CDR3: CASRNLGEQYF. The CDR3 DNA follows: TGTGCCAGCAGGAACTTGGGGGAGCAGTACTTC.

The DNA of the CDR3 is TGTGCCAGCAGCCACTGGACAGACCTCCAAGAGACCCAGTACTTC. Translation gives CASSHWTDLQETQYF. This sequence joins TRBV7-9 and TRBJ2-5; a weak D match, TRBD1 (6 bases). Germline V gene data show CDR1 as SEHNR and CDR2 as FQNEAQ (reference sequence). This CDR3 comprises 15 residues. The V end lost 5 bases, the J end lost 1 base, and 14 bases lay between the germline ends.

The J gene is TRBJ1-2, the V gene TRBV27; D may be TRBD1 (6 bases). CDR1 and CDR2 from the germline V gene are MNHEY and SMNVEV (reference sequence). The length of the CDR3 is 15 residues. Trimming left V 3 bases short and J 4 bases short, with 15 bases between. Written as DNA, the CDR3 is TGTGCCAGCAGTTTTGGTACAGGGTCCATCTATGGCTACACCTTC. Its translation: CASSFGTGSIYGYTF.

The V gene is TRBV27, the J gene TRBJ2-7, with D possibly matching TRBD2 (5 bases). The CDR3 extends over 13 amino acids. The ends were cut back, 4 bases at V and 6 bases at J, with 13 bases in the middle. The V gene's germline CDR1 is MNHEY and CDR2 SMNVEV (reference sequence). CDR3 bases: TGTGCCAGCAGTTCCGGGGTCGGTGGCGAGCAGTACTTC. Translation: CASSSGVGGEQYF.

This clonotype was detected a few times. The V call is TRBV2, the J call TRBJ2-7, with 8 bases identical to TRBD2. This CDR3 spans 14 amino acids. Germline V gene lookup returns CDR1 SNHLY and CDR2 FYNNEI. V gave up 2 bases and J gave up 1 base; unmatched junction bases: 1. The CDR3 reads CASSELAGSYEQYF. The CDR3 DNA reads TGTGCCAGCAGTGAACTAGCGGGTTCCTACGAGCAGTACTTC.

The CDR3 sequence is CASSGTGESPQHF. In DNA form, the CDR3 reads TGTGCCAGCAGCGGGACAGGGGAAAGCCCCCAGCATTTT. The genes are TRBV9 and TRBJ1-5; 9 bases are shared with TRBD1. J was trimmed by 10 bases and V by 3 bases; bases with no gene match: 5. The CDR3 contains 13 residues. CDR1 SGDLS and CDR2 YYNGEE come from the germline V gene.

This rearrangement joins TRBV29-1 to TRBJ2-7, with 9 bases matching TRBD2. Germline V gene lookup returns CDR1 SQVTM and CDR2 ANQGSEA. The length of the CDR3 is 13 residues. Trimming took 6 bases from V and 5 from J; bases not matched to a gene: 8. As DNA, the CDR3 is TGCAGCGTGGATGCGGGGGGGAGGAACGAGCAGTACTTC. Its protein product is CSVDAGGRNEQYF.

The chain is built from TRBV12-3 or TRBV12-4 and TRBJ2-7; D call uncertain. This CDR3 has 11 amino acids. Trimming cost V 4 bases and J 5 bases, with 6 bases left between them. The CDR3 region is CASSSLDEQYF. The CDR3 DNA is TGTGCCAGCAGTTCCCTCGACGAGCAGTACTTC.

The chain joins TRBV15 to TRBJ1-2; no reliable D call. Germline assignment: CDR1 LNHNV and CDR2 YYDKDF (reference sequence). This CDR3 comprises 15 residues. V lost 1 base and J lost 8, with 17 bases in between. The CDR3 reads CATSRVTAEGGGYTF. The CDR3, as DNA: TGTGCCACCAGCAGAGTAACAGCCGAGGGAGGAGGCTACACCTTC.

The CDR3 coding sequence is TGTGCCAGCAGTTTATCGGTAGGGTCTGGCTACACCTTC. It codes for CASSLSVGSGYTF. The chain uses TRBV27 and TRBJ1-2; no reliable D call. V lost 0 bases to trimming and J lost 7 bases, with 9 bases between them. The V gene's germline CDR1 is MNHEY and CDR2 SMNVEV (reference sequence). This CDR3 has 13 amino acids.

The chain recombines TRBV7-9 with TRBJ2-1; weak D call: TRBD1 (8 bases). With 5 bases removed from V and 2 bases from J, the gap between germline ends came to 13 bases. The CDR3 consists of 15 residues. Germline V gene lookup returns CDR1 SEHNR and CDR2 FQNEAQ (reference sequence). The CDR3 DNA follows: TGTGCCAGCAGCGCCACAGGGGGGGCCTACAATGAGCAGTTCTTC. It translates to CASSATGGAYNEQFF.

The CDR3 here is CASSALMDEQFF. CDR3 in DNA: TGTGCCAGCAGCGCCCTCATGGATGAGCAGTTCTTC. The chain links TRBV9 to TRBJ2-1, with D uncertain. This CDR3 is 12 amino acids long. Germline loops: CDR1 SGDLS, CDR2 YYNGEE. V gave up 3 bases and J gave up 8 bases, with 9 bases separating them.

This clonotype was detected only once. The genes are TRBV6-5 and TRBJ1-2, with 8 positions matching TRBD1. There are 13 residues in the CDR3. Germline values: CDR1 MNHEY, CDR2 SVGAGI. J gave up 7 bases and V 5 bases, and 6 bases lay outside the gene matches. The CDR3 region has the DNA TGTGCCAGCAGTCTCACGACAGGGGCTGGCTACACCTTC. It specifies CASSLTTGAGYTF.

V is TRBV7-9 and J is TRBJ2-3; TRBD2 aligns across 8 bases. Looked up from germline, CDR1 is SEHNR and CDR2 is FQNEAQ (reference sequence). The CDR3 totals 15 residues. Trimming at V came to 5 bases and at J to 2 bases, leaving 6 bases not matched to a gene. CDR3 bases: TGTGCCAGCAGCCGGGGGGGGATCAACACAGATACGCAGTATTTT. The encoded protein is CASSRGGINTDTQYF.

This chain joins TRBV5-1 and TRBJ1-2; a weak D match, TRBD1 (6 bases). V gave up 5 bases and J gave up 4 bases, with 18 bases separating them. Germline V lookup: CDR1 SGHRS, CDR2 YFSETQ. The CDR3 has 15 amino acids. The chain's CDR3 is CASRQPEQGSYGYTF. The CDR3 nucleotides read TGCGCCAGCAGACAGCCCGAACAGGGAAGCTATGGCTACACCTTC.